Each of the 8 T cell receptor beta chains below was sequenced from the same sample in a study of post-analysis software for immune sequencing data. General observations from the study: Patients had higher frequencies than controls of roughly 5 TRBV segments, including TRBV5-6, TRBV5-1 and TRBV20-1.

Unique molecular identifiers featured in each of the TCR beta cDNA libraries. TCRdb passed the PCR reads through MiXCR, listing each CDR3 protein once. The table shows fewer than 900,000 distinct CDR3 sequences, with around 46% occurring only once. The antigens these receptors bind are not known. Sequencing was carried out using blood. These receptors came from a girl aged 10-17 years with multiple sclerosis.

The sample holds a few counts of this clonotype. V gene TRBV20-1 combines with J gene TRBJ2-7; a possible D gene is TRBD1 (5 bases). The ends were cut back, 3 bases at V and 0 bases at J, with 15 bases in the middle. Per germline, CDR1 DFQATT and CDR2 SNEGSKA (reference sequence). This CDR3 comprises 15 residues. The CDR3 region is CSASRSDSFSYEQYF. The CDR3 bases are TGCAGTGCTAGCAGGTCCGACAGCTTCTCCTACGAGCAGTACTTC.

This clonotype was counted once. V gene TRBV2 combines with J gene TRBJ1-5; D is ambiguous. CDR3 size: 13 residues. Between the trimmed V and J ends, which lost 1 base and 7 bases, there was a span of 8 bases. Germline V gene lookup returns CDR1 SNHLY and CDR2 FYNNEI. In DNA, the CDR3 is TGTGCCAGCAGTGAAGGCCCGAGACAGCCCCAGCATTTT. It yields the protein CASSEGPRQPQHF.

J is TRBJ1-2 and V is TRBV5-1; no definite D call. The V gene lost 4 bases and the J gene lost 4 bases, with 14 bases spanning the gap. CDR3 length equals 14 residues. Germline CDR1 is SGHRS and CDR2 is YFSETQ. This chain's CDR3 is CASSRLAGVYGYTF. CDR3 DNA: TGCGCCAGCAGCCGTCTCGCAGGAGTCTATGGCTACACCTTC.

The V and J genes are TRBV18 and TRBJ2-7, with 7 nucleotides matching TRBD2. CDR1 and CDR2 from the germline V gene are KGHSH and LQKENI. With 3 bases clipped from V and 9 bases from J, the junction kept 11 bases outside the gene matches. This CDR3 has 14 amino acids. In DNA form, the CDR3 reads TGTGCCAGCTCACCGGCGGGAGCGTCGCCGGGGCAGTACTTC. Translated: CASSPAGASPGQYF.

The chain joins TRBV5-1 to TRBJ2-1, with D maybe TRBD1 (6 bases). Germline-derived CDR1 and CDR2 are SGHRS and YFSETQ. The CDR3 length is 16 residues. With 4 bases removed from V and 1 base from J, the gap between germline ends came to 15 bases. CDR3 residues: CASSGPSGASYNEQFF. In DNA form, the CDR3 reads TGCGCCAGCAGCGGGCCCTCAGGGGCTTCCTACAATGAGCAGTTCTTC.

This clonotype turned up a few times. The V and J genes are TRBV7-2 and TRBJ2-4, with D perhaps given as TRBD1 or TRBD2 (5 bases each). The J call is uncertain, as TRBJ2-7 better fits the DNA end. Germline values: CDR1 SGHTA, CDR2 FQGNSA. The length of the CDR3 is 14 residues. CDR3 in amino acids: CASSLWDGNYEQYF. In DNA form, the CDR3 reads TGTGCCAGCAGCTTATGGGACGGGAACTACGAGCAGTACTTC.

This clonotype was observed a few times. The chain uses TRBV7-2 and TRBJ1-2; a weak D match, TRBD1 (6 bases). Germline V gene lookup returns CDR1 SGHTA and CDR2 FQGNSA. The length of the CDR3 is 12 residues. V lost 4 bases to trimming and J lost 8 bases, with 11 bases between them. The CDR3 coding sequence is TGTGCCAGCAGCTCCTACAGGGAGGGCTACACCTTC. Its translation: CASSSYREGYTF.

The genes are TRBV7-9 and TRBJ2-1; possible D gene TRBD2, 6 bases. The CDR3 is 14 residues long. The germline CDR1 and CDR2 sequences are SEHNR and FQNEAQ (reference sequence). Trimming took off 5 bases at V and 8 bases at J, with 16 bases between the two ends. The CDR3 reads CASSTGLGVDEQFF. The CDR3 nucleotides read TGTGCCAGCAGCACGGGACTCGGAGTCGATGAGCAGTTCTTC.